This T cell receptor (beta chain) was captured by sequencing in a study of blood T cell repertoires in COVID-19. Study context: Some COVID-19 samples were acute and others convalescent; all came from the United States, Italy and Spain. The analysed material was cDNA or gDNA that came from T cells, B-cell-depleted T cells, or PBMCs.

TCRdb's copy holds only in-frame clones and misses some; the assay was immunoSEQ multiplex PCR. The data show around 250,000 clones, around 86% seen once. Germline V gene sequence: CDR1 MNHEY, CDR2 SVGAGI. CDR3 size: 14 residues. The V and J ends lost 7 bases and 4 bases respectively, with 11 bases between them. The V and J genes are TRBV6-5 and TRBJ1-6, with D maybe TRBD1 (5 bases). This clonotype was obtained from a man aged 25 to 45 who had recovered from COVID-19. The source material was peripheral blood. The CDR3 nucleotides are TGTGCCAGCACACAGGCGCTTTATAATTCACCCCTCCACTTT. Its protein product is CASTQALYNSPLHF.